Sequencing of this TCR beta chain was carried out in a study of blood T cell repertoires in COVID-19. About the research overall: Some COVID-19 samples were acute and others convalescent; all came from the United States, Italy and Spain.

In the original analysis: The authors estimated nucleated cell counts from reference gene primer amplification. Here immunoSEQ multiplex PCR was the method, and the copy in TCRdb shows in-frame clones only, minus some. From that table come the V and J calls and clone size; the DNA was used to work out D and trimming. The sample shows a few hundred thousand clones, approximately 84% of them seen only once. Trimming cost V 7 bases and J 4 bases, with 8 bases left between them. The germline gives CDR1 MNHNY, CDR2 SVGAGI (reference sequence). The CDR3 is 12 residues long. Either two negative PCRs, clearance, or symptom resolution qualified Cohort 3 donors as recovered.

The clonotype was recovered from a woman aged 25 to 45 who had recovered from COVID-19. The chain joins TRBV6-6 to TRBJ1-3; no clear D. Material: PBMCs or T cells enriched from blood (not recorded which). The CDR3 sequence: CASKLIGNTIYF. The CDR3 DNA follows: TGTGCCAGCAAACTGATAGGAAACACCATATATTTT.